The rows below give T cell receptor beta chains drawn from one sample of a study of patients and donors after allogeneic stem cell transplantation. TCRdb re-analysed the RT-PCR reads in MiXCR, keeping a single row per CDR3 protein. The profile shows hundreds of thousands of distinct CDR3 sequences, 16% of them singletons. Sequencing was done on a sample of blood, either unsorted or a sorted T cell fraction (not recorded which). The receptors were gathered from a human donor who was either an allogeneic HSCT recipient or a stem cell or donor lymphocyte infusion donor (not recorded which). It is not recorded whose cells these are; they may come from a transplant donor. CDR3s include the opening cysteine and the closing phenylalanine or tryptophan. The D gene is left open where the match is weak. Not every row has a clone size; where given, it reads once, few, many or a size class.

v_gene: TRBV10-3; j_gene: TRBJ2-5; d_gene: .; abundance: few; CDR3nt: TGTGCCATCAGTTACGCGGGGAACGGCGAGACCCAGTACTTC; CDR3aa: CAISYAGNGETQYF
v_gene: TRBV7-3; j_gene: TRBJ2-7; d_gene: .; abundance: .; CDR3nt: TGTGCCAGCAGCCCGGCCCTGGTCCCCCACGAGCAGTACTTC; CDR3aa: CASSPALVPHEQYF
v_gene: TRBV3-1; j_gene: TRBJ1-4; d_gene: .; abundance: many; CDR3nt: TGTGCCAGCAGCCACCTAAGGCTGGTGGGTGAAAAACTGTTTTTT; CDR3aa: CASSHLRLVGEKLFF
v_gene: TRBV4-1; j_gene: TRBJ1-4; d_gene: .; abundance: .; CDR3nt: TGCGCCAGCAGCCAAGTCGAAAGGTTTAGTGAAAAACTGTTTTTT; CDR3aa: CASSQVERFSEKLFF
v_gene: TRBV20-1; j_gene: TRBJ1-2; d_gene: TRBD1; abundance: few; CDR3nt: TGCAGTGCTAGATACAGGGGAAACTATGGCTACACCTTC; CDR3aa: CSARYRGNYGYTF
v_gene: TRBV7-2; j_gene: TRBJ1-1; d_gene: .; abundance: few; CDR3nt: TGTGCCAGCAGCTCCTTGGGGGGGGAGACTGAAGCTTTCTTT; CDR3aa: CASSSLGGETEAFF
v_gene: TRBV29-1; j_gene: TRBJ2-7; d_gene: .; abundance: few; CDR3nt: TGCAGCGTTGAAGATGACAGTTCCTACGAGCAGTACTTC; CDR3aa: CSVEDDSSYEQYF
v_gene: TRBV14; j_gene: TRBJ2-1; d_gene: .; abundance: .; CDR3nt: TGTGCCAGCAGCCAAGAGCCATACAATGAGCAGTTCTTC; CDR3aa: CASSQEPYNEQFF
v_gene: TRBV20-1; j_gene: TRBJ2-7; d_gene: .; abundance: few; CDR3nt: TGCAGTGCACCACTTCCGGGGACGGGAAGCTCCTACGAGCAGTACTTC; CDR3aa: CSAPLPGTGSSYEQYF
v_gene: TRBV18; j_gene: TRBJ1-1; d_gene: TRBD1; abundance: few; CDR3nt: TGTGCCAGCTCACCCCTGCCGCAGGGGGCGAACCCTCAAAACCTGAACACTGAAGCTTTCTTT; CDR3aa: CASSPLPQGANPQNLNTEAFF
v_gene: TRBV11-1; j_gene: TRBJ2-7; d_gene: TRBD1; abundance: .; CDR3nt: TGTGCCAGCAGCTTACAGACAGGGGCGTCCTACGAGCAGTACTTC; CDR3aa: CASSLQTGASYEQYF
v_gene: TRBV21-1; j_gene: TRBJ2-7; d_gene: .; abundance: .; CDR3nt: TGTGCCAGCAGCAAAGAGTGGTTGGCCGGGGCCTACGAGCAGTACTTC; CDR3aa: CASSKEWLAGAYEQYF
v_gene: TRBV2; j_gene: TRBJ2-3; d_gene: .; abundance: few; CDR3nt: TGTGCCAGCGGTCCAGGGCGCCCAGATACGCAGTATTTT; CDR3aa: CASGPGRPDTQYF
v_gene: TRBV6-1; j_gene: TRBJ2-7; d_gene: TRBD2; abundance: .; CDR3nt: TGTGCCAGCAGTCGAGGGACTAGCGGGAAAGTTTACGAGCAGTACTTC; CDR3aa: CASSRGTSGKVYEQYF
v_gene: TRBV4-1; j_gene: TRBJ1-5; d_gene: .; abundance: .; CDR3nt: TGCGCCAGCAGCCAGGCAGGGGTCGGGAATCAGCCCCAGCATTTT; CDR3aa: CASSQAGVGNQPQHF
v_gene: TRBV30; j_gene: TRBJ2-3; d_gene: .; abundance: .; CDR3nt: TGTGCCTCCACTACAGCCCTTAGCACAGATACGCAGTATTTT; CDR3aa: CASTTALSTDTQYF
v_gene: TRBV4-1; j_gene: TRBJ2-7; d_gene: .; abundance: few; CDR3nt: TGCGCCAGCAGCCAAGTTGGGCAAACCTACGAGCAGTACTTC; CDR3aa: CASSQVGQTYEQYF
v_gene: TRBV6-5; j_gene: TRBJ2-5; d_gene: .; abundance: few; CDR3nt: TGTGCCAGCAGTACTTTAGAGACCCAGTACTTC; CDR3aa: CASSTLETQYF
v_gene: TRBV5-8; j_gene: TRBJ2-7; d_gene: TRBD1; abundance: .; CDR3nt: TGTGCCAGCAGCCAATGGACAGGGGGTGCCTACGAGCAGTACTTC; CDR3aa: CASSQWTGGAYEQYF
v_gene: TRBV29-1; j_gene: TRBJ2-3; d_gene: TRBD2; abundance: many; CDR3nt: TGCAGCGTAGACGGGAGGTATGGCACAGATACGCAGTATTTT; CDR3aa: CSVDGRYGTDTQYF
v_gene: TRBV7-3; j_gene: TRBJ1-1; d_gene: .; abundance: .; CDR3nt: TGTGCCAGCAGCTTAATGGGTCTGAGGGAAACTGAAGCTTTCTTT; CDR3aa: CASSLMGLRETEAFF
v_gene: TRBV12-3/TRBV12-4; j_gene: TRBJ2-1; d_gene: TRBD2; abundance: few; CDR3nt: TGTGCCAGCAGTTTAAGGTCCATGGGACTAGCGGGATACCATGAGCAGTTCTTC; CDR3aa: CASSLRSMGLAGYHEQFF
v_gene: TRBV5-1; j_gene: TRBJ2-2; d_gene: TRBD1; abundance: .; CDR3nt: TGCGCCAGCAGCTCGGACAGGCCCCTAGGGACCGGGGAGCTGTTTTTT; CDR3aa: CASSSDRPLGTGELFF
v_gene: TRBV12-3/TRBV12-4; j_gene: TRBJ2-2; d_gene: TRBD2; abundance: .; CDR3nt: TGTGCCAGCAGTTTAGCCCGGACTAGCGGGAAGACCGGGGAGCTGTTTTTT; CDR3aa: CASSLARTSGKTGELFF
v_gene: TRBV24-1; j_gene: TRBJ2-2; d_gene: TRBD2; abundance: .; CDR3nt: TGTGCCACCAGTGACCCCTATCGACTAGCGGGAGGCGGGGAGCTGTTTTTT; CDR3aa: CATSDPYRLAGGGELFF
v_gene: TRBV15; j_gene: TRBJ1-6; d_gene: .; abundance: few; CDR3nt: TGTGCCACCAGCCGCGGACACGCCCGGGGCCTCCACTTT; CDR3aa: CATSRGHARGLHF
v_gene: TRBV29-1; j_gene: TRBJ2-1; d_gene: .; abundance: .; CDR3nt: TGCAGCGTGGCTTGGTACGGGGATGAGCAGTTCTTC; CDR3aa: CSVAWYGDEQFF
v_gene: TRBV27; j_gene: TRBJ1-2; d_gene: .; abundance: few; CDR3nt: TGTGCCAGCAGTCCTATACCATCGCCTCCTAACTATGGCTACACCTTC; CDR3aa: CASSPIPSPPNYGYTF
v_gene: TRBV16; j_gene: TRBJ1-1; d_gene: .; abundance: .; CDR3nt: TGTGCCAGCAGCCAATCGGGGCAGCTGGGCACTGAAGCTTTCTTT; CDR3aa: CASSQSGQLGTEAFF
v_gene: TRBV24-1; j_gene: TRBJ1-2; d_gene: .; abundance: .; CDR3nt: TGTGCCACCAGTGACAGTAACCCAGCCTATGGCTACACCTTC; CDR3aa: CATSDSNPAYGYTF
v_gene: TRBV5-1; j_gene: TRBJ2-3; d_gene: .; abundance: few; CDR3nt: TGCGCCAGCCTCGAGGAGGGTAGGCGCACAGATACGCAGTATTTT; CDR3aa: CASLEEGRRTDTQYF
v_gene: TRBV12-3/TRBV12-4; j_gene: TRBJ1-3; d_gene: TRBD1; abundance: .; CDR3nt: TGTGCCAGCAGTGTAGGCCGGACAGGTTCTGGAAACACCATATATTTT; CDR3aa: CASSVGRTGSGNTIYF
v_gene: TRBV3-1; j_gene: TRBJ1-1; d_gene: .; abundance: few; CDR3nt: TGTGCCAGCAGCACCGGGACGGTGAACACTGAAGCTTTCTTT; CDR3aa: CASSTGTVNTEAFF
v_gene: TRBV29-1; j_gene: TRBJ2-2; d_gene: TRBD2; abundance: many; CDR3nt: TGCAGCGTTAATGGGGGGGTGGTCGCCGGGGAGCTGTTTTTT; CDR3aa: CSVNGGVVAGELFF
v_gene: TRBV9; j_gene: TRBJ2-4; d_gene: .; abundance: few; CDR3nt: TGTGCCAGCAGCCCCTCGGGACGGCAGATTGGCATTCAGTACTTC; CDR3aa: CASSPSGRQIGIQYF
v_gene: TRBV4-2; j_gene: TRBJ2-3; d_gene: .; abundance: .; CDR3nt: TGTGCCAGCAGCCAAACTACGGCAAGCACAGATACGCAGTATTTT; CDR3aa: CASSQTTASTDTQYF
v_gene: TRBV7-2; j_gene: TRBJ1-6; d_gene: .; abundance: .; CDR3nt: TGTGCCAGCAGCTTAGGAGTAGGCCGTCCTAAGTCACCCCTCCACTTT; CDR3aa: CASSLGVGRPKSPLHF
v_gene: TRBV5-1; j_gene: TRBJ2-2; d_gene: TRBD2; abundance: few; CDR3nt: TGCGCCAGCAGCGGGCGACTAGCGGGTGACGGGGAGCTGTTTTTT; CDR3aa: CASSGRLAGDGELFF
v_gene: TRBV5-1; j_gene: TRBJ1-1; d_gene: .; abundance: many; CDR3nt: TGCGCCAGCAGCCTCCAGACAGCCTTGAACACTGAAGCTTTCTTT; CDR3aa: CASSLQTALNTEAFF
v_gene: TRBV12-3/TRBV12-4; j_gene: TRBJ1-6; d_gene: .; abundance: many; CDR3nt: TGTGCCAGCAGTCTAGACTCGGGTGTTAATTCACCCCTCCACTTT; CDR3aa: CASSLDSGVNSPLHF
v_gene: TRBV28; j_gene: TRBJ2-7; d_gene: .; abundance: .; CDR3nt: TGTGCCAGCAGTTCCCCGTCGGACGGCCGAGCCCCCTACGAGCAGTACTTC; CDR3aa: CASSSPSDGRAPYEQYF
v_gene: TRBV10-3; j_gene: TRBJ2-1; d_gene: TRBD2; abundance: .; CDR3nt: TGTGCCATCAGTGGACTAGCGGGAGGTCTCTCCTACAATGAGCAGTTCTTC; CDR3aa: CAISGLAGGLSYNEQFF
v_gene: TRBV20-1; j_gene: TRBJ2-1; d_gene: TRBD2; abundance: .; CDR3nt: TGCAGTGCTAGGGGTAGGACTAGTCTTCGCTCCAATGAGCAGTTCTTC; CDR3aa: CSARGRTSLRSNEQFF
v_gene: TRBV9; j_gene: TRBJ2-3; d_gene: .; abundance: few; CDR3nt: TGTGCCAGCAGCGTAGCGGGGTTCACAGATACGCAGTATTTT; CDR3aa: CASSVAGFTDTQYF
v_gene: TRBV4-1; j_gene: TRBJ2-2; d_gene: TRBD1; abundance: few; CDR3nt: TGCGCCAGCAGCCAATGGGGCCAGGGGGCCGGAACCGGGGAGCTGTTTTTT; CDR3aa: CASSQWGQGAGTGELFF
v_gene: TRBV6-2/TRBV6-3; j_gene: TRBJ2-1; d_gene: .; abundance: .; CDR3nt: TGTGCCAGCAGTTATTCAGACTACAATGAGCAGTTCTTC; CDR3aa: CASSYSDYNEQFF
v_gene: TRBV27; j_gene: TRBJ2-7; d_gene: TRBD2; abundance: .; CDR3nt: TGTGCCAGCAGTTTCGGTCTAGCGGGGGGGCACGAGCAGTACTTC; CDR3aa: CASSFGLAGGHEQYF
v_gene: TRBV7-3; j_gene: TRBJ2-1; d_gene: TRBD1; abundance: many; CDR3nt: TGTGCCAGCAGACAGACAGGGGGGCCTTACAATGAGCAGTTCTTC; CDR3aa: CASRQTGGPYNEQFF
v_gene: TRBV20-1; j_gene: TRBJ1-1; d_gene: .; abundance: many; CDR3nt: TGCAGTGCTGTCGTGACGGCTAAGAACACTGAAGCTTTCTTT; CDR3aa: CSAVVTAKNTEAFF
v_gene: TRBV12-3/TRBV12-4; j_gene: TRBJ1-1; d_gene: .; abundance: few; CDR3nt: TGTGCCAGCAGTCCCGGACTTAGGAACACTGAAGCTTTCTTT; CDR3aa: CASSPGLRNTEAFF
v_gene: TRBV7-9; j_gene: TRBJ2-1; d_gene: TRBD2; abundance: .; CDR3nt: TGTGCCAGCAGCCCCATACGGGAGGGCCATGAGTATGAGCAGTTCTTC; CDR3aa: CASSPIREGHEYEQFF
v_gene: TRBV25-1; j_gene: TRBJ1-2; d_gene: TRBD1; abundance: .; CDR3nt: TGTGCCAGCAGGGGGACAGGGAGAGGGCTGGGCTACACCTTC; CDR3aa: CASRGTGRGLGYTF
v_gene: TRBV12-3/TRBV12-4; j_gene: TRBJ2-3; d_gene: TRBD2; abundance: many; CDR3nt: TGTGCCAGCAGTTCAAGAGCGGGGAAGACAGATACGCAGTATTTT; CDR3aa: CASSSRAGKTDTQYF
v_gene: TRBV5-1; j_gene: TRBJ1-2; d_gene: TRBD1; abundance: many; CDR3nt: TGCGCCAGCAGCCGGGCCGGGACAGGGAACGGCTACACCTTC; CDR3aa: CASSRAGTGNGYTF
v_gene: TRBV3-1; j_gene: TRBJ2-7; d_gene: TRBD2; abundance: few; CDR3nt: TGTGCCAGCAGCCAATGGACTAGCGGGACCCTAGGGCACGAGCAGTACTTC; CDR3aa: CASSQWTSGTLGHEQYF
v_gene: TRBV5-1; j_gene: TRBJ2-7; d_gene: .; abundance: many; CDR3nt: TGTGCCAGCAGTTTACCGGGTTACGAGCAGTACTTC; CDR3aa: CASSLPGYEQYF
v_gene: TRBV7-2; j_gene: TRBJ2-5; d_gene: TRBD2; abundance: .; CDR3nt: TGTGCCCGCGCGGGGGGGCCGGGGGAGACCCAGTACTTC; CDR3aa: CARAGGPGETQYF
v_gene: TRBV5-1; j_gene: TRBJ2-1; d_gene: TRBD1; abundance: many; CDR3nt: TGCGCCAGCAGCTTGGCCGGGACAGGGAAAAACAATGAGCAGTTCTTC; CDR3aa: CASSLAGTGKNNEQFF